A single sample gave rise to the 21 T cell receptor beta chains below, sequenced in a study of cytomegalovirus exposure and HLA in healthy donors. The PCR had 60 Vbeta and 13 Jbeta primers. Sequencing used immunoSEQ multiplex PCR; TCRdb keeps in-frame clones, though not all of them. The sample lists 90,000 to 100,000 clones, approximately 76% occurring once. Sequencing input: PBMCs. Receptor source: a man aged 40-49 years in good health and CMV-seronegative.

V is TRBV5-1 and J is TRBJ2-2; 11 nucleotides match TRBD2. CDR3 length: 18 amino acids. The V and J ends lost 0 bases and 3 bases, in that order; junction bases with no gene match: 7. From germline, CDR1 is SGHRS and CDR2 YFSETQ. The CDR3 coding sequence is TGCGCCAGCAGCTTGGTGGGACTAGCGGATTTAGACACCGGGGAGCTGTTTTTT. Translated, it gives CASSLVGLADLDTGELFF.

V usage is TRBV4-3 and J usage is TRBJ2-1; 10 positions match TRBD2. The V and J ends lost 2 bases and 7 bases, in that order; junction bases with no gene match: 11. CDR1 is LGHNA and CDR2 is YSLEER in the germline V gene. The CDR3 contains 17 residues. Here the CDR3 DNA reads TGCGCCAGCAGCCAAAGGCGAAGTAGCGGGGGGCTAAATGAGCAGTTCTTC. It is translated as CASSQRRSSGGLNEQFF.

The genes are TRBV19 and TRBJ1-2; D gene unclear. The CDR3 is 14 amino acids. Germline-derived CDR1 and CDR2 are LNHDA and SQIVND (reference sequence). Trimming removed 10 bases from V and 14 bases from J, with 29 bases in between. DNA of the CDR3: TGTGCCACCCAGCATACGTCCGAGGCCATAGGTTGTACCTTC. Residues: CATQHTSEAIGCTF.

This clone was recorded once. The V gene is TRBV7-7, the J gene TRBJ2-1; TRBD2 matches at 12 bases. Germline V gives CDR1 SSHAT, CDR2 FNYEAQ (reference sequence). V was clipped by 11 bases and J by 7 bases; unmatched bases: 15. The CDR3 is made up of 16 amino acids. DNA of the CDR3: TGTGCCGAGGGGGAGGCTAGCGGGGGGGGGTTGAATGAGCAGTTCTTC. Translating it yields CAEGEASGGGLNEQFF.

CDR3 sequence reads: CASSLGRGGDTQYF. As DNA, the CDR3 is TGTGCCAGCAGCTTAGGCCGGGGGGGAGATACGCAGTATTTT. This chain joins TRBV13 and TRBJ2-3; TRBD2 matches at 8 bases. V dropped 0 bases and J dropped 5; count of bases not matched to a gene: 1. CDR1 PRHDT and CDR2 FYEKMQ come from the germline V gene (reference sequence). The CDR3 sequence is 14 residues long. The variable domain in full, completed from reference TRBV13 and TRBJ2-3, reads AAGVIQSPRHLIKEKRETATLKCYPIPRHDTVYWYQQGPGQDPQFLISFYEKMQSDKGSIPDRFSAQQFSDYHSELNMSSLELGDSALYFCASSLGRGGDTQYFGPGTRLTVL.

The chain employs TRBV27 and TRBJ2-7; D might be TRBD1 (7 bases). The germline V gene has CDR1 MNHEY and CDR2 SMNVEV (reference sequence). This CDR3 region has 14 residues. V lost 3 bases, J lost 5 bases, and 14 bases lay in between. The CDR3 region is CASSFLGGGHEQYF. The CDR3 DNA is TGTGCCAGCAGTTTCTTAGGAGGGGGCCACGAGCAGTACTTC.

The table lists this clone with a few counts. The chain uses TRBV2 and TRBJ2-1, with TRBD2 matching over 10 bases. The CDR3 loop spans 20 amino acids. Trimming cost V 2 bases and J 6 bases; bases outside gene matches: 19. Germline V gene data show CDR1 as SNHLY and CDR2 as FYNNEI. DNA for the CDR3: TGTGCCAGCAGTGAAAGTGGGCCTAGCGGGGGCCATCTGAGGGTCAATGAGCAGTTCTTC. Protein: CASSESGPSGGHLRVNEQFF.

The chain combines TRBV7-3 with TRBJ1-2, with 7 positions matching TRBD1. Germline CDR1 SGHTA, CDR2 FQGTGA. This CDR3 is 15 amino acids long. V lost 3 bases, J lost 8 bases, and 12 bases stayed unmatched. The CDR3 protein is CASSLTLTGIDGYTF. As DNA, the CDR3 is TGTGCCAGCAGCTTGACTTTGACAGGGATAGACGGCTACACCTTC.

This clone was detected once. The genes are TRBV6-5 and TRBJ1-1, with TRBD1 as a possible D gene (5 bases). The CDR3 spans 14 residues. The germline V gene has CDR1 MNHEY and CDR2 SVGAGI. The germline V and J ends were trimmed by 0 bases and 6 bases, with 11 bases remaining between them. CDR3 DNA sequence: TGTGCCAGCAGTTACTCGAGAGGGGAGGCTGAAGCTTTCTTT. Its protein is CASSYSRGEAEAFF.

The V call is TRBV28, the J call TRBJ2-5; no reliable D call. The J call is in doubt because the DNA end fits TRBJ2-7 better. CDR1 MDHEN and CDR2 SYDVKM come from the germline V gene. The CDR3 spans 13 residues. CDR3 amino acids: CASSLVSSYEQYF. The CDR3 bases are TGTGCCAGCAGTTTAGTGTCCTCCTACGAGCAGTACTTC.

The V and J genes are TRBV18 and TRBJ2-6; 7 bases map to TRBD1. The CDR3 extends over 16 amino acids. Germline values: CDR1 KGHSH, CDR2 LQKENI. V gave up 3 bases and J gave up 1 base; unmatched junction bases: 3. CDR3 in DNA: TGTGCCAGCTCACCCCCGACAGGGTCTGGGGCCAACGTCCTGACTTTC. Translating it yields CASSPPTGSGANVLTF.

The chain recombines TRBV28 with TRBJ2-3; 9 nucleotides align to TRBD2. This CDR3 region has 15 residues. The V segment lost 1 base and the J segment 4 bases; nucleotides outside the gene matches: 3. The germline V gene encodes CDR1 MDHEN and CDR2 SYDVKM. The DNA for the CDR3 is TGTGCCAGCAGTTTATTGAGCGGGGGGTCAGATACGCAGTATTTT. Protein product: CASSLLSGGSDTQYF.

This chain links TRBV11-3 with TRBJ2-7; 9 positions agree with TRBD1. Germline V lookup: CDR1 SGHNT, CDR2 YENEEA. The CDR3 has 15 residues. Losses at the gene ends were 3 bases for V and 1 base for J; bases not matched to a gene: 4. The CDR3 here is CASSFPDRGSYEQYF. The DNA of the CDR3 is TGTGCCAGCAGCTTCCCGGACAGGGGTTCCTACGAGCAGTACTTC. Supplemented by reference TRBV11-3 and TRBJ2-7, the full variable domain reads EAGVVQSPRYKIIEKKQPVAFWCNPISGHNTLYWYLQNLGQGPELLIRYENEEAVDDSQLPKDRFSAERLKGVDSTLKIQPAELGDSAVYLCASSFPDRGSYEQYFGPGTRLTVT.

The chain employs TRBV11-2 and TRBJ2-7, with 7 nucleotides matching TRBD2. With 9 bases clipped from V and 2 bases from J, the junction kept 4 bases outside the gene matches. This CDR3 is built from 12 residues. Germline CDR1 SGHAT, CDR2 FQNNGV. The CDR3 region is CASTGGTYEQYF. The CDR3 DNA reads TGTGCCAGTACCGGGGGGACCTACGAGCAGTACTTC.

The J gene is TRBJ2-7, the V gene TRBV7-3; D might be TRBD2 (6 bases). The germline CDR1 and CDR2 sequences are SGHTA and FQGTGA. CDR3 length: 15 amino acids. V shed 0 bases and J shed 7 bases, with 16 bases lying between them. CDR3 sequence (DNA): TGTGCCAGCAGCTTAACTGCGGGGCGAATTGGAGAGCAGTACTTC. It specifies CASSLTAGRIGEQYF.

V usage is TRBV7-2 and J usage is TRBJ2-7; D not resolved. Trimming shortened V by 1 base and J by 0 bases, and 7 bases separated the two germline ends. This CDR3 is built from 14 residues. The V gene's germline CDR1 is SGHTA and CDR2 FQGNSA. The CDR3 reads CASSLEYNSYEQYF. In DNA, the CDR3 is TGTGCCAGCAGCTTAGAATACAACTCCTACGAGCAGTACTTC.

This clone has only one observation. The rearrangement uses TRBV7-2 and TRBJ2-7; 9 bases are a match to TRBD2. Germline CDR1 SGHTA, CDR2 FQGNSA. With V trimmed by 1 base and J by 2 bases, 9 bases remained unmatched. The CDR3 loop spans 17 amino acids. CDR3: CASSLEPRLAETYEQYF. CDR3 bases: TGTGCCAGCAGCTTAGAGCCAAGACTAGCGGAGACCTACGAGCAGTACTTC.

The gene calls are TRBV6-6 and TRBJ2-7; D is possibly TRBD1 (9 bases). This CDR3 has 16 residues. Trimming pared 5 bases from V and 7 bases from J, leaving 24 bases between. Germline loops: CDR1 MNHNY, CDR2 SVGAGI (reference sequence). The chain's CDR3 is CASSLRDRDGGGEQYF. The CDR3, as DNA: TGTGCCAGCAGTCTCCGGGACAGGGACGGGGGGGGTGAGCAGTACTTC.

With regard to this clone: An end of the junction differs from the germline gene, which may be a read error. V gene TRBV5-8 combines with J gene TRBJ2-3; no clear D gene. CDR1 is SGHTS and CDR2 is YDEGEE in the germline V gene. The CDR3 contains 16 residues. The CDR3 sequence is CASSLRRALYTDAQYF. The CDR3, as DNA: TGTGCCAGCAGCTTGCGACGCGCGCTCTACACAGATGCGCAGTATTTT. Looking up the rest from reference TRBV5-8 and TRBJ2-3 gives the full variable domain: EAGVTQSPTHLIKTRGQQATLRCSPISGHTSVYWYQQALGLGLQFLLWYDEGEERNRGNFPPRFSGRQFPNYSSELNVNALELEDSALYLCASSLRRALYTDAQYFGPGTRLTVL.

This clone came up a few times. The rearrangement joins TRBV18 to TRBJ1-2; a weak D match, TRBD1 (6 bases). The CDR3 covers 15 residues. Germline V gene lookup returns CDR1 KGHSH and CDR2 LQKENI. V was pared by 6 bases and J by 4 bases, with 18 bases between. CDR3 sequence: CASSPFENRVYGYTF. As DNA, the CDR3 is TGTGCCAGCTCCCCCTTTGAAAACAGGGTCTATGGCTACACCTTC. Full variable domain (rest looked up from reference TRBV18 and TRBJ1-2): NAGVMQNPRHLVRRRGQEARLRCSPMKGHSHVYWYRQLPEEGLKFMVYLQKENIIDESGMPKERFSAEFPKEGPSILRIQQVVRGDSAAYFCASSPFENRVYGYTFGSGTRLTVV.

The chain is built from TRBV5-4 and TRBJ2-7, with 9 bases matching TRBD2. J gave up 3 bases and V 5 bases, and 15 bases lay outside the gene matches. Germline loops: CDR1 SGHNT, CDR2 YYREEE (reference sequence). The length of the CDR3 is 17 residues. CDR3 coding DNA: TGTGCCAGCAGTACCCGGAATACGAGCGGGAGGTTCTACGAGCAGTACTTC. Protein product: CASSTRNTSGRFYEQYF.